These 32 T cell receptor beta chains share one sample of origin, sequenced in a study of cytomegalovirus exposure and HLA in healthy donors. With 60 Vbeta and 13 Jbeta primers, the PCR was carried out. The data were produced by immunoSEQ multiplex PCR, yet TCRdb's version contains in-frame clones alone and is incomplete. The sample holds around 170,000 clones; more than 65% are singletons and the top ten take around 0.52%. The material sequenced was PBMCs. The source is a woman between 45 and 60 years old in good health and CMV-seronegative.

This chain links TRBV28 with TRBJ1-5, with 10 bases matching TRBD1. This CDR3 comprises 15 residues. Germline CDR1 is MDHEN and CDR2 is SYDVKM. V shed 7 bases, J shed 6 bases, and the junction held 9 bases outside the gene matches. The CDR3 protein is CASNSPGQGFQPQHF. The DNA for the CDR3 is TGTGCCAGCAATTCTCCGGGACAGGGGTTTCAGCCCCAGCATTTT. The full variable domain, rest sourced from reference TRBV28 and TRBJ1-5, is DVKVTQSSRYLVKRTGEKVFLECVQDMDHENMFWYRQDPGLGLRLIYFSYDVKMKEKGDIPEGYSVSREKKERFSLILESASTNQTSMYLCASNSPGQGFQPQHFGDGTRLSIL.

The rearrangement uses TRBV11-3 and TRBJ2-2; D is uncertain. The CDR3 extends over 15 amino acids. V gave up 5 bases and J gave up 6 bases, with 16 bases separating them. The germline V gene encodes CDR1 SGHNT and CDR2 YENEEA. The CDR3 spells CASSPGSISPGELFF. The DNA for the CDR3 is TGTGCCAGCAGCCCGGGTAGCATTTCTCCCGGGGAGCTGTTTTTT.

This chain joins TRBV28 and TRBJ2-7; maybe TRBD2 (6 bases). This CDR3 region has 14 residues. Germline CDR1 is MDHEN and CDR2 is SYDVKM. Trimming shortened V by 5 bases and J by 2 bases, and 13 bases separated the two germline ends. CDR3 sequence (DNA): TGTGCCAGCAGTCCGGGGTCGGGAGCCTACGAGCAGTACTTC. Translated, it gives CASSPGSGAYEQYF.

The chain combines TRBV11-2 with TRBJ1-3, with a possible D match to TRBD1 (5 bases). V was cut by 1 base and J by 4 bases, with 11 bases left in between. CDR1 is SGHAT, CDR2 FQNNGV, per germline. The CDR3 runs to 15 residues. The CDR3 protein is CASSLVLTAGNTIYF. In DNA form, the CDR3 reads TGTGCCAGCAGCTTAGTTTTGACAGCAGGAAACACCATATATTTT.

V is TRBV28 and J is TRBJ2-4; no reliable D call. With 6 bases removed from V and 2 bases from J, the gap between germline ends came to 8 bases. The CDR3 consists of 13 residues. The germline gives CDR1 MDHEN, CDR2 SYDVKM. In nucleotides, the CDR3 is TGTGCCAGCAGAGCTGGGCCCAAAAACATTCAGTACTTC. Translation gives CASRAGPKNIQYF.

The chain is built from TRBV5-1 and TRBJ2-1; D is possibly TRBD2 (6 bases). Trimming took off 5 bases at V and 4 bases at J, with 19 bases between the two ends. The germline V gene has CDR1 SGHRS and CDR2 YFSETQ. The CDR3 loop spans 16 amino acids. CDR3 loop: CASSEGASANYNEQFF. In DNA form, the CDR3 reads TGCGCCAGCAGTGAAGGGGCTAGCGCTAATTACAATGAGCAGTTCTTC.

The rearrangement links TRBV4-1 to TRBJ2-5; TRBD2 aligns across 7 bases. V lost 5 bases to trimming and J lost 5 bases; unmatched junction nucleotides: 5. This CDR3 has 13 amino acids. The germline V gene encodes CDR1 MGHRA and CDR2 YSYEKL. The CDR3 nucleotides read TGCGCCAGCAGCTGGACTAGGACGGAGACCCAGTACTTC. Translation: CASSWTRTETQYF.

The J gene is TRBJ1-4, the V gene TRBV28, with D possibly TRBD1 on 5 matching bases. Germline values: CDR1 MDHEN, CDR2 SYDVKM. The CDR3 is 12 amino acids. The V gene lost 3 bases and the J gene lost 17 bases, with 16 bases spanning the gap. In DNA, the CDR3 is TGTGCCAGCAGTTTTCTGGGGCAGTCCATTTTTTTT. Translating it yields CASSFLGQSIFF.

The genes are TRBV27 and TRBJ2-7; D not resolved. This CDR3 has 15 amino acids. Germline V gene data show CDR1 as MNHEY and CDR2 as SMNVEV (reference sequence). V lost 4 bases and J 5 bases, leaving 18 bases between the germline ends. The CDR3 spells CASSSAPSYLDEQYF. The CDR3 nucleotides are TGTGCCAGCAGTTCCGCCCCGAGCTACCTAGACGAGCAGTACTTC.

The gene calls are TRBV29-1 and TRBJ2-1; 9 nucleotides align to TRBD2. The ends lost 8 bases at V and 9 bases at J; junction bases unmatched: 11. Germline V CDR1 and CDR2: SQVTM, ANQGSEA. The CDR3 is 13 residues long. CDR3 DNA sequence: TGCAGCCCAGCGGGAGGCCAGACGGGTGAGCAGTTCTTC. Its protein product is CSPAGGQTGEQFF.

V gene TRBV19 combines with J gene TRBJ1-3; 10 nucleotides align to TRBD1. The length of the CDR3 is 13 residues. Losses at the gene ends were 9 bases for V and 3 bases for J; bases not matched to a gene: 2. CDR1 LNHDA and CDR2 SQIVND come from the germline V gene (reference sequence). Written as DNA, the CDR3 is TGTGCCAGCCGGACAGGGGGTGGAAACACCATATATTTT. As protein: CASRTGGGNTIYF.

This rearrangement joins TRBV18 to TRBJ2-7, with 12 nucleotides matching TRBD1. The CDR3 totals 16 residues. V gave up 3 bases and J gave up 0 bases; unmatched junction bases: 3. Germline CDR1 is KGHSH and CDR2 is LQKENI. CDR3 DNA sequence: TGTGCCAGCTCACCGGGACAGGGGGCACTCTCCTACGAGCAGTACTTC. This encodes CASSPGQGALSYEQYF.

The CDR3 loop reads CASSSRVAGGQETQYF. DNA for the CDR3: TGTGCCAGCAGCTCCCGGGTGGCAGGGGGCCAAGAGACCCAGTACTTC. The chain recombines TRBV7-2 with TRBJ2-5; 7 nucleotides align to TRBD1. Germline assignment: CDR1 SGHTA and CDR2 FQGNSA. This CDR3 region has 16 residues. With 4 bases clipped from V and 1 base from J, the junction kept 9 bases outside the gene matches.

This clone was picked up a small number of times. The chain uses TRBV9 and TRBJ2-1; TRBD2 aligns across 9 bases. Looked up from germline, CDR1 is SGDLS and CDR2 is YYNGEE. This CDR3 spans 16 amino acids. Unmatched junction bases numbered 9, after V lost 0 bases and J lost 8 bases. The CDR3 coding sequence is TGTGCCAGCAGCGTAGGTGGCGGGAGGGCCACGGATGAGCAGTTCTTC. Translated: CASSVGGGRATDEQFF.

The J gene is TRBJ2-5, the V gene TRBV5-4, with TRBD1 matching 12 bases. The V segment lost 4 bases and the J segment 4 bases; nucleotides outside the gene matches: 11. Germline CDR1 is SGHNT and CDR2 is YYREEE (reference sequence). The CDR3 length is 17 residues. CDR3 protein: CASSSRDRGHFGETQYF. CDR3 DNA: TGTGCCAGCAGCAGCCGGGACAGGGGGCATTTCGGAGAGACCCAGTACTTC.

V gene TRBV6-6 combines with J gene TRBJ1-4; TRBD1 is a possible D gene (5 bases). Germline V CDR1 and CDR2: MNHNY, SVGAGI (reference sequence). V was trimmed by 6 bases and J by 4 bases, leaving 12 bases between them. This CDR3 is 14 amino acids long. In DNA, the CDR3 is TGTGCCAGCAGCCCCCAGGGCCTTAATGAAAAACTGTTTTTT. Translated: CASSPQGLNEKLFF.

This clone was seen once. The J gene is TRBJ2-7, the V gene TRBV29-1; TRBD2 aligns across 7 bases. V trimming: 3 bases; J trimming: 0 bases; junction bases outside the gene matches: 8. CDR1 is SQVTM, CDR2 ANQGSEA, per germline. The CDR3 contains 15 residues. In DNA, the CDR3 is TGCAGCGTTGAGGGGGGGTCCCGATCCTCCTACGAGCAGTACTTC. This gives the protein CSVEGGSRSSYEQYF.

This clone was detected only once. The V and J genes are TRBV7-3 and TRBJ2-5, with 8 bases that match TRBD2. CDR3 length equals 17 residues. The ends lost 2 bases at V and 1 base at J; junction bases unmatched: 9. Germline-derived CDR1 and CDR2 are SGHTA and FQGTGA. This CDR3 reads CASSLGTGGPGQETQYF. CDR3 bases: TGTGCCAGCAGCTTAGGGACGGGAGGGCCGGGCCAAGAGACCCAGTACTTC.

The V gene is TRBV14, the J gene TRBJ2-2; weak D call: TRBD2 (5 bases). Germline lookup yields CDR1 SGHDN and CDR2 FVKESK. V lost 4 bases and J lost 0, with 18 bases in between. The CDR3 runs 18 residues. The CDR3 coding sequence is TGTGCCAGCAGCCTCAAGATGGCCGGGATAGCGAACACCGGGGAGCTGTTTTTT. Amino acids: CASSLKMAGIANTGELFF.

The chain couples TRBV27 to TRBJ1-6; tentatively, D is TRBD1 (5 bases). The length of the CDR3 is 14 residues. Germline assignment: CDR1 MNHEY and CDR2 SMNVEV (reference sequence). Deletions cut 4 bases from V and 5 bases from J, with 9 bases between. The CDR3 nucleotides are TGTGCCAGCAGTTCGGACATGGATAATTCACCCCTCCACTTT. Translating it yields CASSSDMDNSPLHF.

A few counts support this clone. This chain connects TRBV7-9 to TRBJ1-6; weak D call: TRBD1 (6 bases). This CDR3 has 15 amino acids. The germline V gene has CDR1 SEHNR and CDR2 FQNEAQ (reference sequence). Trimming removed 1 base from V and 8 bases from J, with 12 bases in between. In nucleotides, the CDR3 is TGTGCCAGCAGCTTAGATGGGACATCTCATTCACCCCTCCACTTT. This gives the protein CASSLDGTSHSPLHF.

The sample holds a few counts of this clone. The chain is built from TRBV11-1 and TRBJ2-5, with 7 bases aligning to TRBD1. The trim removed 7 bases at V and 2 bases at J, leaving 10 bases unmatched. The CDR3 is 15 amino acids. Germline loops: CDR1 SGHAT, CDR2 FQDESV (reference sequence). CDR3 residues: CASTGRDRGQETQYF. DNA for the CDR3: TGTGCCAGCACCGGCCGGGACAGAGGTCAAGAGACCCAGTACTTC.

The rearrangement joins TRBV5-1 to TRBJ1-1; no definite D call. The V gene lost 6 bases and the J gene lost 1 base, with 19 bases spanning the gap. In germline, CDR1 is SGHRS, CDR2 YFSETQ. This CDR3 spans 16 amino acids. CDR3: CASTLGTNRRNTEAFF. The CDR3 coding sequence is TGCGCCAGCACACTAGGTACTAATAGAAGGAACACTGAAGCTTTCTTT.

V usage is TRBV27 and J usage is TRBJ2-3; no clear D gene. Germline CDR1 reads MNHEY; CDR2 reads SMNVEV (reference sequence). The CDR3 has 14 residues. The ends were cut back, 0 bases at V and 6 bases at J, with 10 bases in the middle. In nucleotides, the CDR3 is TGTGCCAGCAGTTTATCTGCCCTACGGGATACGCAGTATTTT. Its protein product is CASSLSALRDTQYF.

V and J are TRBV2 and TRBJ2-3; 7 nucleotides agree with TRBD1. V lost 6 bases and J lost 0; bases outside the gene matches: 6. This CDR3 is 15 amino acids long. From germline, CDR1 is SNHLY and CDR2 FYNNEI. In nucleotides, the CDR3 is TGTGCCAGCAGCGATGGACAGGCGAGCACAGATACGCAGTATTTT. The encoded protein is CASSDGQASTDTQYF.

The chain carries TRBV30 and TRBJ1-2, with D possibly TRBD1 on 5 matching bases. Germline values: CDR1 GTSNPN, CDR2 SVGIG (reference sequence). The CDR3 runs to 15 residues. V shed 1 base and J shed 7 bases, with 19 bases lying between them. CDR3 in DNA: TGTGCCTGGAGTGCACGAATCGACAGAATGAGTGGCTACACCTTC. It encodes CAWSARIDRMSGYTF.

This chain joins TRBV11-1 and TRBJ1-2; D is perhaps TRBD1 (6 bases). Germline V gene lookup returns CDR1 SGHAT and CDR2 FQDESV (reference sequence). The CDR3 is 13 amino acids. V lost 5 bases and J 2 bases, leaving 9 bases between the germline ends. The CDR3 DNA reads TGTGCCAGCAGCCCGGACAGCAACTATGGCTACACCTTC. Translated: CASSPDSNYGYTF.

V and J are TRBV27 and TRBJ2-1; a possible D gene is TRBD2 (5 bases). This CDR3 contains 15 residues. The germline V gene encodes CDR1 MNHEY and CDR2 SMNVEV (reference sequence). Trimming pared 3 bases from V and 1 base from J, leaving 10 bases between. The CDR3 sequence is CASSFRTDSYNEQFF. As DNA, the CDR3 is TGTGCCAGCAGTTTTCGGACTGATTCCTACAATGAGCAGTTCTTC.

The gene calls are TRBV10-3 and TRBJ2-1; D not certain. V lost 2 bases and J lost 2, with 7 bases in between. The CDR3 has 14 residues. Germline-derived CDR1 and CDR2 are ENHRY and SYGVKD. Here the CDR3 reads CAISEALTYNEQFF. As DNA, the CDR3 is TGTGCCATCAGTGAGGCACTTACCTACAATGAGCAGTTCTTC.

The CDR3 nucleotides read TGTGCCAGCAGACGGACAGGGGATCAGCCCCAGCATTTT. Protein: CASRRTGDQPQHF. This chain links TRBV2 with TRBJ1-5, with 9 bases matching TRBD1. Germline trimming cut 6 bases from V and 5 bases from J; bases unmatched to any gene: 2. The CDR3 consists of 13 residues. From germline, CDR1 is SNHLY and CDR2 FYNNEI.

To note about this clone: A read error may account for a junction end that differs from germline. The genes are TRBV7-7 and TRBJ2-3, with D unresolved. Germline CDR1 is SSHAT and CDR2 is FNYEAQ (reference sequence). The CDR3 has 13 residues. In DNA, the CDR3 is TGTGCTAGCACCTCTGGTGGCTTAGATACGCAGTATTTT. The encoded protein is CASTSGGLDTQYF.

The rearrangement joins TRBV2 to TRBJ1-5, with a tentative D call TRBD1 (6 bases). Germline V gene data show CDR1 as SNHLY and CDR2 as FYNNEI. The length of the CDR3 is 14 residues. The V end lost 2 bases, the J end lost 6 bases, and 11 bases lay between the germline ends. CDR3 sequence (DNA): TGTGCCAGCAGTGAACAGGGAGGGGGTCAGCCCCAGCATTTT. This codes for CASSEQGGGQPQHF.